The clone carrying this T cell receptor beta chain has just one count. Its target is unknown. Between the trimmed V and J ends, which lost 4 bases and 4 bases, there was a span of 13 bases. CDR1 and CDR2 from the germline V gene are SEHNR and FQNEAQ (reference sequence). There are 14 residues in the CDR3. The data originate from a study of post-analysis software for immune sequencing data. Across the whole study: Relapsing-remitting, secondary progressive and progressive-relapsing multiple sclerosis were all included among the disease courses. Study findings and constraints: TRBV segments more frequent in patients than in controls numbered several and included TRBV5-6, TRBV5-1 and TRBV20-1.

Unique molecular identifiers featured in each of the TCR beta cDNA libraries. TCRdb used MiXCR to reprocess the PCR reads, holding one entry per CDR3 protein. The top ten hold approximately 11% of the sample, which has roughly 670,000 distinct CDR3 sequences, approximately 59% seen once. The receptor was isolated from a girl aged 2 to 9 with multiple sclerosis. What was sequenced was blood. The chain couples TRBV7-9 to TRBJ1-1; perhaps TRBD1 as D (5 bases). This chain's CDR3 is CASSSSRGGTEAFF. CDR3 DNA: TGTGCCAGCAGCTCTAGTAGGGGTGGCACTGAAGCTTTCTTT.